One and the same sample provided the 23 T cell receptor beta chains below, sequenced in a study of PD-1 blockade in classical Hodgkin lymphoma. Indicated time point: cycle 4 day 1 (C4D1), after more than 5 weeks of nivolumab. No patient escaped relapse after autologous stem cell transplantation, and brentuximab vedotin exposure varied. Assay: immunoSEQ multiplex PCR; the TCRdb copy retains only in-frame clones and omits some. The table shows tens of thousands of clones, with 60% to 80% occurring only once. The material sequenced was peripheral blood mononuclear cells (PBMCs), taken before the fourth cycle of nivolumab. The receptor source for this set is a human donor with classical Hodgkin lymphoma.

The chain combines TRBV5-5 with TRBJ2-2, with D possibly being TRBD1 (5 bases). CDR1 is SGHKS, CDR2 YYEKEE, per germline (reference sequence). The CDR3 loop spans 15 amino acids. V was cut by 5 bases and J by 1 base, with 12 bases left in between. CDR3 sequence (DNA): TGTGCCAGCAGGCCAGGGTGGTTGAACACCGGGGAGCTGTTTTTT. This sequence encodes CASRPGWLNTGELFF.

About this clone itself: Within the sample, other DNA sequences also encode this same CDR3. This chain links TRBV11-2 with TRBJ1-4, with D hard to call. Trimming stripped 0 bases from V and 8 bases from J, with 10 bases between. This CDR3 contains 14 residues. Germline CDR1 and CDR2: SGHAT and FQNNGV. CDR3 sequence (DNA): TGTGCCAGCAGCTTAGATAGGGTCGGGGAAAAACTGTTTTTT. It specifies CASSLDRVGEKLFF. Full variable domain (rest looked up from reference TRBV11-2 and TRBJ1-4): EAGVAQSPRYKIIEKRQSVAFWCNPISGHATLYWYQQILGQGPKLLIQFQNNGVVDDSQLPKDRFSAERLKGVDSTLKIQPAKLEDSAVYLCASSLDRVGEKLFFGSGTQLSVL.

The table lists this clone with a count of one. The chain recombines TRBV7-2 with TRBJ2-2; the match to TRBD2 covers 10 bases. With V trimmed by 4 bases and J by 5 bases, 7 bases remained unmatched. The CDR3 is made up of 16 amino acids. Germline-derived CDR1 and CDR2 are SGHTA and FQGNSA. The CDR3 DNA follows: TGTGCCAGCAGCTCAGGGCTAGCGGGGGCGACCGGGGAGCTGTTTTTT. Its translation is CASSSGLAGATGELFF.

The chain combines TRBV11-2 with TRBJ1-2, with TRBD1 as a possible D gene (5 bases). Per the germline V gene, CDR1 is SGHAT and CDR2 is FQNNGV. The V gene lost 1 base and the J gene lost 4 bases, with 10 bases spanning the gap. This CDR3 spans 14 amino acids. The CDR3 DNA sequence: TGTGCCAGCAGCTTAGCAGGGATAGGCTATGGCTACACCTTC. Amino acids: CASSLAGIGYGYTF.

This clone has a single count. CDR3 coding DNA: TGTGCCAGCAGCATAGACCAGGGGACTGGAAACACCATATATTTT. As protein: CASSIDQGTGNTIYF. V gene TRBV5-4 combines with J gene TRBJ1-3; D might be TRBD1 (6 bases). The CDR3 spans 15 residues. The V gene's germline CDR1 is SGHNT and CDR2 YYREEE (reference sequence). With 4 bases removed from V and 2 bases from J, the gap between germline ends came to 13 bases.

This chain uses TRBV29-1 with TRBJ2-5; 7 bases are shared with TRBD2. CDR1 is SQVTM and CDR2 is ANQGSEA in the germline V gene. The length of the CDR3 is 13 residues. Losses at the gene ends were 7 bases for V and 3 bases for J; bases not matched to a gene: 8. The CDR3 DNA reads as TGCAGCGCAGACAGCGGGATTAAAGAGACCCAGTACTTC. It encodes CSADSGIKETQYF.

CDR3 bases: TGTGCCAGCAGTGAAGTGGATTCCCTTTCCTACAATGAGCAGTTCTTC. Translating it yields CASSEVDSLSYNEQFF. The rearrangement uses TRBV6-1 and TRBJ2-1; D gene ambiguous. Germline loops: CDR1 MNHNS, CDR2 SASEGT. The CDR3 extends over 16 amino acids. With 1 base removed from V and 1 base from J, the gap between germline ends came to 11 bases.

Of note for this clone: Other DNA variants within this sample encode the same CDR3. CDR3 sequence (DNA): TGTGCCAGCAGCGTAGTGTCCAGGGAAGATACGCAGTATTTT. Residues: CASSVVSREDTQYF. The gene calls are TRBV9 and TRBJ2-3; D perhaps matches TRBD1 (5 bases). The CDR3 has 14 amino acids. With 0 bases removed from V and 5 bases from J, the gap between germline ends came to 10 bases. Germline values: CDR1 SGDLS, CDR2 YYNGEE.

The chain recombines TRBV5-1 with TRBJ2-3; TRBD1 agrees at 8 bases. There are 15 residues in the CDR3. The V segment lost 4 bases and the J segment 3 bases; nucleotides outside the gene matches: 7. Germline CDR1 reads SGHRS; CDR2 reads YFSETQ. This chain's CDR3 is CASSGRTGQTDTQYF. DNA for the CDR3: TGCGCCAGCAGCGGGAGGACAGGGCAAACAGATACGCAGTATTTT.

This clone was observed a single time. The gene calls are TRBV11-2 and TRBJ2-7, with a tentative D call TRBD2 (5 bases). CDR1 SGHAT and CDR2 FQNNGV come from the germline V gene. The CDR3 has 17 amino acids. The V end was cut by 4 bases, the J end by 3 bases, with 22 bases between. CDR3 bases: TGTGCCAGCAGCTCCTCCCCCCTAGCCCTGAACCGCTACGAGCAGTACTTC. It encodes CASSSSPLALNRYEQYF.

The V and J genes are TRBV5-1 and TRBJ1-5; a possible D gene is TRBD1 (6 bases). Germline lookup yields CDR1 SGHRS and CDR2 YFSETQ. V lost 0 bases, J lost 5 bases, and 12 bases lay in between. The CDR3 runs 15 residues. The CDR3 region has the DNA TGCGCCAGCAGCTTGGTAGGGGGGCCGGATCAGCCCCAGCATTTT. The encoded protein is CASSLVGGPDQPQHF.

V usage is TRBV7-3 and J usage is TRBJ2-5; D is undetermined. V lost 5 bases to trimming and J lost 6 bases, with 4 bases between them. Germline CDR1 reads SGHTA; CDR2 reads FQGTGA. The CDR3 loop spans 10 amino acids. The CDR3 loop is CASSVKTQYF. CDR3 DNA sequence: TGTGCCAGCAGCGTGAAGACCCAGTACTTC.

The rearrangement joins TRBV7-2 to TRBJ1-2; 7 bases are shared with TRBD1. The CDR3 is made up of 14 amino acids. Unmatched junction bases numbered 11, after V lost 5 bases and J lost 8 bases. Germline CDR1 and CDR2: SGHTA and FQGNSA. The DNA for the CDR3 is TGTGCCAGCAGCCCTCACCGACAGGGCCTGGGCTACACCTTC. This sequence encodes CASSPHRQGLGYTF.

This chain links TRBV7-2 with TRBJ2-3; tentatively, D is TRBD1 (5 bases). CDR1 and CDR2 (germline): SGHTA, FQGNSA. CDR3 length: 13 amino acids. Deletions cut 3 bases from V and 3 bases from J, with 7 bases between. The CDR3 DNA reads TGTGCCAGCAGCTTTCGACAGACAGATACGCAGTATTTT. It yields the protein CASSFRQTDTQYF.

This chain joins TRBV28 and TRBJ1-4, with D possibly matching TRBD1 (5 bases). V lost 8 bases and J 0 bases, leaving 16 bases between the germline ends. The CDR3 is made up of 16 amino acids. CDR1 is MDHEN and CDR2 is SYDVKM in the germline V gene. The CDR3 coding sequence is TGTGCCAGCGAGTTGGGGGAAGCACCAACTAATGAAAAACTGTTTTTT. Protein sequence: CASELGEAPTNEKLFF. Full variable domain (missing parts from reference TRBV28 and TRBJ1-4): DVKVTQSSRYLVKRTGEKVFLECVQDMDHENMFWYRQDPGLGLRLIYFSYDVKMKEKGDIPEGYSVSREKKERFSLILESASTNQTSMYLCASELGEAPTNEKLFFGSGTQLSVL.

The table lists this clone with a few counts. This chain connects TRBV11-2 to TRBJ1-2; unclear D gene. CDR3 length: 14 residues. The V gene's germline CDR1 is SGHAT and CDR2 FQNNGV. The germline V and J ends were trimmed by 2 bases and 0 bases, with 7 bases remaining between them. This chain's CDR3 is CASSLYEANYGYTF. In DNA, the CDR3 is TGTGCCAGCAGCTTATACGAAGCTAACTATGGCTACACCTTC.

This clone was seen a single time. This rearrangement joins TRBV5-6 to TRBJ1-6; no clear D gene. This CDR3 spans 13 amino acids. V lost 3 bases and J lost 6, with 7 bases in between. Germline V lookup: CDR1 SGHDT, CDR2 YYEEEE. The CDR3 coding sequence is TGTGCCAGCAGCTACCCTCTTAATTCACCCCTCCACTTT. This translates into CASSYPLNSPLHF. Variable domain in full (rest from reference TRBV5-6 and TRBJ1-6): DAGVTQSPTHLIKTRGQQVTLRCSPKSGHDTVSWYQQALGQGPQFIFQYYEEEERQRGNFPDRFSGHQFPNYSSELNVNALLLGDSALYLCASSYPLNSPLHFGNGTRLTVT.

The V and J genes are TRBV27 and TRBJ1-5; no firm D call. Germline V gene sequence: CDR1 MNHEY, CDR2 SMNVEV (reference sequence). This CDR3 is 12 amino acids long. V was cut by 6 bases and J by 7 bases, with 10 bases left in between. The CDR3 sequence is CASRTGRQPQHF. CDR3 sequence (DNA): TGTGCCAGCAGGACGGGGAGACAGCCCCAGCATTTT.

The chain recombines TRBV27 with TRBJ1-1; D is perhaps TRBD1 (6 bases). The germline V gene has CDR1 MNHEY and CDR2 SMNVEV (reference sequence). This CDR3 has 14 residues. The V and J ends lost 3 bases and 1 base respectively, with 9 bases between them. The CDR3 is CASSFQGSNTEAFF. For the CDR3, the DNA is TGTGCCAGCAGTTTTCAGGGGTCGAACACTGAAGCTTTCTTT.

This chain uses TRBV18 with TRBJ2-5; D not certain. V lost 2 bases, J lost 4 bases, and 5 bases lay in between. The CDR3 covers 12 residues. CDR1 is KGHSH, CDR2 LQKENI, per germline. CDR3: CASSPATETQYF. The CDR3 bases are TGTGCCAGCTCACCAGCGACAGAGACCCAGTACTTC.

The chain carries TRBV27 and TRBJ1-2; 9 bases align to TRBD1. CDR1 and CDR2 (germline): MNHEY, SMNVEV (reference sequence). V lost 5 bases, J lost 10 bases, and 11 bases stayed unmatched. CDR3 length equals 14 residues. CDR3 DNA: TGTGCCAGCAGTGCCCCGACAGGGGGTCAGGACTACACCTTC. It encodes CASSAPTGGQDYTF.

The V gene is TRBV10-2, the J gene TRBJ2-1, with 12 bases that match TRBD1. After removal of 7 bases from V and 6 bases from J, the junction contained 4 bases not matched to a gene. This CDR3 region has 14 residues. Germline V gene lookup returns CDR1 WSHSY and CDR2 SAAADI. The CDR3 DNA is TGCGCCAGCACGGGACAGGGGGCTAGCAATGAGCAGTTCTTC. This sequence encodes CASTGQGASNEQFF.

The chain has TRBV2 and TRBJ2-5; TRBD1 might be the D (6 bases). V lost 7 bases and J lost 4, with 10 bases in between. The CDR3 loop spans 12 amino acids. Germline V gene lookup returns CDR1 SNHLY and CDR2 FYNNEI. The CDR3 nucleotides are TGTGCCAGCAAACAGGGAGCAGAGACCCAGTACTTC. This sequence encodes CASKQGAETQYF.